A single sample gave rise to the 21 T cell receptor beta chains below, sequenced in a study of blood T cell repertoires in COVID-19. TCRdb keeps only in-frame clones here, not all; method: immunoSEQ multiplex PCR. The sample lists more than 85,000 clones; around 89% were seen once. The sample consisted of peripheral blood. These receptors all come from a woman between 50 and 59 years old with acute or convalescent COVID-19.

The V call is TRBV6-5, the J call TRBJ1-1; the match to TRBD1 covers 9 bases. CDR1 is MNHEY and CDR2 is SVGAGI in the germline V gene. CDR3 length: 14 amino acids. V lost 6 bases and J lost 5; bases outside the gene matches: 7. The CDR3 region is CASSPQGAVTEAFF. CDR3 nucleotides: TGTGCCAGCAGCCCACAGGGGGCCGTTACTGAAGCTTTCTTT.

The genes are TRBV6-5 and TRBJ2-5; D not certain. The CDR3 is 12 residues long. V was shortened by 6 bases and J by 2 bases, with 7 bases between the two germline ends. Per germline, CDR1 MNHEY and CDR2 SVGAGI. CDR3 sequence reads: CASSLLQETQYF. In nucleotides, the CDR3 is TGTGCCAGCAGCCTATTGCAAGAGACCCAGTACTTC.

This clone was seen a handful of times. The V and J genes are TRBV16 and TRBJ2-7; possible D gene TRBD2, 6 bases. The CDR3 totals 15 residues. Trimming removed 3 bases from V and 0 bases from J, with 12 bases in between. Germline V gene sequence: CDR1 KGHSY, CDR2 FQNENV. In DNA, the CDR3 is TGTGCCAGCAGCCAGGACGGGACTGGCTCCTACGAGCAGTACTTC. The encoded protein is CASSQDGTGSYEQYF.

The CDR3 DNA reads TGTGCCAGCGGACTACCCGAGCAGTACTTC. Translation gives CASGLPEQYF. The V call is TRBV6-5, the J call TRBJ2-7; D might be TRBD2 (6 bases). The V end lost 8 bases, the J end lost 6 bases, and 8 bases lay between the germline ends. This CDR3 is built from 10 residues. Looked up from germline, CDR1 is MNHEY and CDR2 is SVGAGI.

The V and J genes are TRBV30 and TRBJ2-3; 10 nucleotides line up with TRBD2. The CDR3 has 14 amino acids. Germline lookup yields CDR1 GTSNPN and CDR2 SVGIG (reference sequence). Trimming removed 4 bases from V and 8 bases from J; junction bases left unmatched: 9. DNA of the CDR3: TGTGCCTGGACCCCCCTAGCGGGAGTCGGTACGCAGTATTTT. Translating it yields CAWTPLAGVGTQYF.

The chain carries TRBV28 and TRBJ2-4, with 10 bases that match TRBD2. CDR1 MDHEN and CDR2 SYDVKM come from the germline V gene. V lost 6 bases to trimming and J lost 3 bases; unmatched junction nucleotides: 8. CDR3 length equals 16 residues. The chain's CDR3 is CASSHRRLAGKNIQYF. The CDR3 nucleotides read TGTGCCAGCAGCCACCGGAGACTAGCGGGCAAAAACATTCAGTACTTC.

This chain joins TRBV18 and TRBJ2-7, with D tentatively TRBD1 (6 bases). CDR3 length: 14 residues. Trimming pared 3 bases from V and 3 bases from J, leaving 12 bases between. CDR1 is KGHSH, CDR2 LQKENI, per germline. The CDR3 spells CASSPPDRVYEQYF. In nucleotides, the CDR3 is TGTGCCAGCTCACCCCCGGACAGAGTCTACGAGCAGTACTTC.

V and J are TRBV14 and TRBJ2-1, with a tentative D call TRBD2 (5 bases). The V end lost 3 bases, the J end lost 9 bases, and 9 bases lay between the germline ends. This CDR3 is 12 amino acids long. Germline V gives CDR1 SGHDN, CDR2 FVKESK. CDR3 bases: TGTGCCAGCAGCCAGAGGGCCGCTGAGCAGTTCTTC. It specifies CASSQRAAEQFF.

V usage is TRBV3-1 (or the pseudogene TRBV3-2) and J usage is TRBJ2-7; 7 nucleotides agree with TRBD1. Germline V gene data show CDR1 as LGHDT and CDR2 as YNNKEL (reference sequence). The V segment lost 1 base and the J segment 3 bases; nucleotides outside the gene matches: 9. The CDR3 runs to 16 residues. CDR3 nucleotides: TGTGCCAGCAGCCAAGTACAGGGGCCGGACAGCTACGAGCAGTACTTC. Protein: CASSQVQGPDSYEQYF.

This chain links TRBV6-6 with TRBJ2-2, with a tentative D call TRBD2 (5 bases). In germline, CDR1 is MNHNY, CDR2 SVGAGI (reference sequence). The CDR3 loop spans 16 amino acids. V lost 3 bases to trimming and J lost 1 base, with 12 bases between them. The CDR3 loop is CASSYEGQLNTGELFF. In nucleotides, the CDR3 is TGTGCCAGCAGTTATGAGGGCCAGCTGAACACCGGGGAGCTGTTTTTT.

This clone was counted once. The V gene is TRBV11-2, the J gene TRBJ1-4, with TRBD1 matching over 9 bases. Germline lookup yields CDR1 SGHAT and CDR2 FQNNGV. V shed 1 base and J 7 bases; nucleotides not matched to a gene: 4. There are 15 residues in the CDR3. The DNA for the CDR3 is TGTGCCAGCAGCTTAGGGGACAGGGTTGGTGAAAAACTGTTTTTT. This gives the protein CASSLGDRVGEKLFF.

The rearrangement uses TRBV3-1 (or the pseudogene TRBV3-2) and TRBJ1-2; TRBD1 aligns across 11 bases. The CDR3 runs to 14 residues. With V trimmed by 8 bases and J by 8 bases, 10 bases remained unmatched. The germline V gene has CDR1 LGHDT and CDR2 YNNKEL (reference sequence). The DNA of the CDR3 is TGTGCCAGCCATCGGACAGGGGGCGAAGGCGGCTACACCTTC. Protein product: CASHRTGGEGGYTF.

The chain carries TRBV13 and TRBJ2-6, with 7 bases lining up with TRBD2. This CDR3 region has 19 residues. V gave up 2 bases and J gave up 4 bases; unmatched junction bases: 14. Per germline, CDR1 PRHDT and CDR2 FYEKMQ (reference sequence). The CDR3 reads CASSLNYGTTPSGANVLTF. The CDR3 coding sequence is TGTGCCAGCAGCTTAAATTATGGGACTACCCCCTCCGGGGCCAACGTCCTGACTTTC.

This chain links TRBV28 with TRBJ1-5, with TRBD1 matching over 11 bases. With V trimmed by 3 bases and J by 6 bases, 4 bases remained unmatched. In germline, CDR1 is MDHEN, CDR2 SYDVKM. This CDR3 is built from 15 residues. CDR3 amino acids: CASSFRTGGSQPQHF. CDR3 DNA: TGTGCCAGCAGTTTCCGGACAGGGGGCAGTCAGCCCCAGCATTTT.

The rearrangement links TRBV5-1 to TRBJ2-7; D call uncertain. Looked up from germline, CDR1 is SGHRS and CDR2 is YFSETQ. This CDR3 has 15 amino acids. The germline V and J ends were trimmed by 0 bases and 3 bases, with 13 bases remaining between them. CDR3 region: CASSLAVQPFYEQYF. The CDR3 DNA is TGCGCCAGCAGCTTGGCGGTACAGCCCTTCTACGAGCAGTACTTC. Supplemented by reference TRBV5-1 and TRBJ2-7, the full variable domain reads KAGVTQTPRYLIKTRGQQVTLSCSPISGHRSVSWYQQTPGQGLQFLFEYFSETQRNKGNFPGRFSGRQFSNSRSEMNVSTLELGDSALYLCASSLAVQPFYEQYFGPGTRLTVT.

This clone was seen only once. The V and J genes are TRBV24-1 and TRBJ2-1; 8 bases are a match to TRBD2. The V segment lost 3 bases and the J segment 7 bases; nucleotides outside the gene matches: 10. Germline CDR1 reads KGHDR; CDR2 reads SFDVKD. The CDR3 covers 16 residues. The CDR3: CATSDSDGRARNEQFF. The CDR3 nucleotides read TGTGCCACCAGTGATAGCGACGGGAGGGCTAGAAATGAGCAGTTCTTC.

This clone was seen only a few times. The chain links TRBV5-5 to TRBJ2-4; D unresolved. The CDR3 covers 14 residues. Trimming shortened V by 0 bases and J by 7 bases, and 11 bases separated the two germline ends. Germline V lookup: CDR1 SGHKS, CDR2 YYEKEE (reference sequence). The CDR3 DNA is TGTGCCAGCAGCTTGGTTCCAGACACTAACATTCAGTACTTC. This encodes CASSLVPDTNIQYF.

The rearrangement links TRBV7-2 to TRBJ1-1; 10 bases line up with TRBD1. This CDR3 has 15 residues. V was clipped by 5 bases and J by 2 bases; unmatched bases: 5. Germline V gene lookup returns CDR1 SGHTA and CDR2 FQGNSA. CDR3 amino acids: CASSNSTGGNTEAFF. The CDR3 region has the DNA TGTGCCAGCAGCAACTCGACAGGGGGCAACACTGAAGCTTTCTTT.

Written as DNA, the CDR3 is TGTGCCACCAGTGATTCTACAGGGGGGAACACTGAAGCTTTCTTT. Residues: CATSDSTGGNTEAFF. The J gene is TRBJ1-1, the V gene TRBV24-1; TRBD1 agrees at 8 bases. The CDR3 loop spans 15 amino acids. The germline V gene encodes CDR1 KGHDR and CDR2 SFDVKD. Trimming removed 2 bases from V and 1 base from J; junction bases left unmatched: 2.

This clone showed up just a few times. This chain connects TRBV4-2 to TRBJ2-7; the match to TRBD1 covers 8 bases. CDR3 length: 15 residues. V dropped 1 base and J dropped 6; count of bases not matched to a gene: 8. Looked up from germline, CDR1 is LGHNA and CDR2 is YNFKEQ. DNA for the CDR3: TGTGCCAGCAGCCAAGCGGACAGGGATTTCAGCGAGCAGTACTTC. Its translation is CASSQADRDFSEQYF.

The J gene is TRBJ1-5, the V gene TRBV5-6; no firm D call. Germline values: CDR1 SGHDT, CDR2 YYEEEE. The ends were cut back, 4 bases at V and 2 bases at J, with 19 bases in the middle. This CDR3 region has 17 residues. The CDR3: CASSPGGALTGNQPQHF. The CDR3, as DNA: TGTGCCAGCAGCCCGGGTGGCGCTTTGACGGGCAATCAGCCCCAGCATTTT.